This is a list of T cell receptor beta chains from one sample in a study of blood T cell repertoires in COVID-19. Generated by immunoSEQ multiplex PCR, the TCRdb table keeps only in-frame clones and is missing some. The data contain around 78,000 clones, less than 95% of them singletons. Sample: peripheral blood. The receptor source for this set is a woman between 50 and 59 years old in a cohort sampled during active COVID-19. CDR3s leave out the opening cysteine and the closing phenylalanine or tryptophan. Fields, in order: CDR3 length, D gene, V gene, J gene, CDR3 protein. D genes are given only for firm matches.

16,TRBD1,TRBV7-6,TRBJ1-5,ASSLETGGTYSNQPQH
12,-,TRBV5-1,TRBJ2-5,ASSLEDNQETQY
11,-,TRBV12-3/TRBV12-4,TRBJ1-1,ASSLSQWTEAF
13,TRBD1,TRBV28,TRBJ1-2,ASSSLTGDYYGYT
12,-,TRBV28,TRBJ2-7,ASRHGTPPVEQY
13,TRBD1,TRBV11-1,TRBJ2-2,ASSLSGQGTGELF
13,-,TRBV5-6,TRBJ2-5,ASSLVSLVQETQY
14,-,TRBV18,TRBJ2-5,ASSRKPGLHQETQY
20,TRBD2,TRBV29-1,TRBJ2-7,SVFSPGSGSGGSTQRAYEQY
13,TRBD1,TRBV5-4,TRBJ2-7,ASSLTGTGSREQY
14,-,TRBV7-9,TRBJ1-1,ASSLEVGGTDTEAF
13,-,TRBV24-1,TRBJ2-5,ATSDLQATQETQY
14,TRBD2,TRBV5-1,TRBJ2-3,ASSRPASGYTDTQY
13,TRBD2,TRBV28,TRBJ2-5,ASSPLSGSGETQY
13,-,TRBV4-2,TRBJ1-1,ASSQGQVGNTEAF
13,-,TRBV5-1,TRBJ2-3,ASSNGQTSTDTQY
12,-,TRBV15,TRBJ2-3,ATIRAGMGDTQY
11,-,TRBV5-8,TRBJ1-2,ASRAPSRDGYT
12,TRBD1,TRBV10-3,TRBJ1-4,AITDRGRCEKLF
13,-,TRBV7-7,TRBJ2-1,ASSLGGYSGGEQF
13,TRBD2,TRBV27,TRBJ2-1,ASSPGTSGKVEQF
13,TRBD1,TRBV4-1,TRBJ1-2,ASSQSGTVSIGYT
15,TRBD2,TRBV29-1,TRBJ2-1,SVEKTGLAGVDNEQF
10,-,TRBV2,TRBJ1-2,ASSDRGYGYT
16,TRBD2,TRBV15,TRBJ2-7,ATSSSRLAGGFAYEQY
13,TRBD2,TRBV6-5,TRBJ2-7,ASSYGTSGGDEQY